These 27 T cell receptor beta chains share one sample of origin, sequenced in a study of T-cell reconstitution after alpha-beta-depleted transplantation in children. TCRbeta library construction was performed incorporating unique molecular identifiers. TCRdb independently ran MiXCR on the PCR reads; one entry per CDR3 protein. The sample contains approximately 400,000 distinct CDR3 sequences, about 11% of which appear only once. Sequencing was performed on PBMCs from the stem cell graft donor, taken from the stem cell graft. The receptors were gathered from a human donor who donated a stem cell graft to a child with acute myeloid leukemia.

This clonotype was observed a few times. V is TRBV5-1 and J is TRBJ1-1; a possible D gene is TRBD1 (5 bases). The V and J ends lost 4 bases and 6 bases respectively, with 28 bases between them. The CDR3 totals 18 residues. Germline V CDR1 and CDR2: SGHRS, YFSETQ. The CDR3 sequence is CASSIGRTPPAGPPEAFF. The CDR3 DNA reads TGCGCCAGCAGCATAGGACGGACACCCCCCGCGGGGCCCCCTGAAGCTTTCTTT.

The chain recombines TRBV12-3 or TRBV12-4 with TRBJ1-5, with 7 bases that match TRBD1. Unmatched junction bases numbered 0, after V lost 8 bases and J lost 2 bases. The CDR3 extends over 12 amino acids. The CDR3 is CASQGGNQPQHF. The CDR3 bases are TGTGCCAGCCAGGGGGGCAATCAGCCCCAGCATTTT.

At least ten counts were recorded for this clonotype. For the CDR3, the DNA is TGTGCCAGCAGTTTTCTAGCGGGATCTTCTGAGCAGTTCTTC. Residues: CASSFLAGSSEQFF. J is TRBJ2-1 and V is TRBV6-5; 9 nucleotides match TRBD2. Germline CDR1 MNHEY, CDR2 SVGAGI. V was pared by 4 bases and J by 9 bases, with 7 bases of the junction left unmatched. This CDR3 region has 14 residues.

This clonotype has ten or more counts. This chain links TRBV4-3 with TRBJ2-4, with D maybe TRBD2 (5 bases). V lost 0 bases and J 8 bases, leaving 17 bases between the germline ends. The length of the CDR3 is 16 residues. CDR1 and CDR2 (germline): LGHNA, YSLEER. The chain's CDR3 is CASSQDQVGAKYIQYF. The CDR3 nucleotides read TGCGCCAGCAGCCAAGATCAGGTGGGAGCGAAGTACATTCAGTACTTC.

This chain joins TRBV19 and TRBJ2-5; 8 bases are a match to TRBD1. The germline V gene has CDR1 LNHDA and CDR2 SQIVND (reference sequence). The CDR3 sequence is 12 residues long. V lost 5 bases to trimming and J lost 7 bases; unmatched junction nucleotides: 3. DNA of the CDR3: TGTGCCAGTAGTTCCGACAGGGGGACCCAGTACTTC. This translates into CASSSDRGTQYF. The variable domain in full, with the rest retrieved from reference TRBV19 and TRBJ2-5, is DGGITQSPKYLFRKEGQNVTLSCEQNLNHDAMYWYRQDPGQGLRLIYYSQIVNDFQKGDIAEGYSVSREKKESFPLTVTSAQKNPTAFYLCASSSDRGTQYFGPGTRLLVL.

This chain links TRBV5-1 with TRBJ2-5, with D perhaps TRBD2 (6 bases). The CDR3 has 13 amino acids. The germline V gene encodes CDR1 SGHRS and CDR2 YFSETQ. V gave up 4 bases and J gave up 3 bases, with 10 bases separating them. The CDR3 loop reads CASSGGLEETQYF. In nucleotides, the CDR3 is TGCGCCAGCAGCGGGGGACTGGAAGAGACCCAGTACTTC. The variable domain in full, completed from reference TRBV5-1 and TRBJ2-5, reads KAGVTQTPRYLIKTRGQQVTLSCSPISGHRSVSWYQQTPGQGLQFLFEYFSETQRNKGNFPGRFSGRQFSNSRSEMNVSTLELGDSALYLCASSGGLEETQYFGPGTRLLVL.

This clonotype was counted ten times or more. The genes are TRBV20-1 and TRBJ1-3; D is uncertain. Per the germline V gene, CDR1 is DFQATT and CDR2 is SNEGSKA (reference sequence). V lost 6 bases, J lost 4 bases, and 7 bases lay in between. The CDR3 length is 11 residues. The CDR3 DNA is TGCAGTGCACCGAGGGGAAACACCATATATTTT. Amino acid sequence: CSAPRGNTIYF.

This clonotype appeared many times. The CDR3 bases are TGCGCCAGCAGCTTGGACGGGGATGGAAACACCATATATTTT. It encodes CASSLDGDGNTIYF. The chain joins TRBV5-1 to TRBJ1-3; the D is unclear. Trimming stripped 0 bases from V and 3 bases from J, with 7 bases between. This CDR3 spans 14 amino acids. The germline V gene has CDR1 SGHRS and CDR2 YFSETQ.

The chain recombines TRBV3-1 with TRBJ1-5, with a tentative D call TRBD1 (5 bases). V shed 5 bases and J shed 0 bases, with 11 bases lying between them. The CDR3 has 15 residues. Germline lookup yields CDR1 LGHDT and CDR2 YNNKEL (reference sequence). The CDR3 nucleotides are TGTGCCAGCAGCGAGGGGTCTTATAGCAATCAGCCCCAGCATTTT. It codes for CASSEGSYSNQPQHF.

This clonotype was detected ten times or more. The chain couples TRBV20-1 to TRBJ2-1, with D possibly matching TRBD2 (6 bases). Germline CDR1 is DFQATT and CDR2 is SNEGSKA (reference sequence). Trimming removed 0 bases from V and 2 bases from J, with 11 bases in between. The CDR3 length is 15 residues. CDR3 loop: CSARDLAATYNEQFF. For the CDR3, the DNA is TGCAGTGCTAGAGATTTAGCGGCAACCTACAATGAGCAGTTCTTC.

The V and J genes are TRBV6-1 and TRBJ1-1; unclear D gene. Trimming shortened V by 5 bases and J by 10 bases, and 17 bases separated the two germline ends. This CDR3 has 13 amino acids. CDR1 MNHNS and CDR2 SASEGT come from the germline V gene. Here the CDR3 DNA reads TGTGCCAGCAGTCCCTGGGAAAGGGAATCAGCTTTCTTT. Translation: CASSPWERESAFF.

The rearrangement joins TRBV18 to TRBJ1-2; TRBD1 matches at 9 bases. V lost 6 bases to trimming and J lost 8 bases; unmatched junction nucleotides: 10. This CDR3 region has 14 residues. The V gene's germline CDR1 is KGHSH and CDR2 LQKENI. CDR3 nucleotide sequence: TGTGCCAGCTCCGGCCGGGACAGGGATCGGGGCTACACCTTC. Its translation is CASSGRDRDRGYTF.

This clonotype was seen a handful of times. The V and J genes are TRBV7-8 and TRBJ1-4; D possibly corresponds to TRBD1 (5 bases). Trimming removed 4 bases at V and 8 bases at J, with 20 bases between. Germline CDR1 SGHVS, CDR2 FQNEAQ. The CDR3 extends over 16 amino acids. The chain's CDR3 is CASSSGTGGSREKLFF. Written as DNA, the CDR3 is TGTGCCAGCAGCTCCGGGACTGGTGGAAGTAGGGAAAAACTGTTTTTT.

This clonotype turned up a few times. The gene calls are TRBV3-1 and TRBJ2-5, with 9 nucleotides matching TRBD1. CDR1 and CDR2 from the germline V gene are LGHDT and YNNKEL (reference sequence). J was trimmed by 0 bases and V by 4 bases; bases with no gene match: 6. This CDR3 has 16 residues. CDR3 amino acids: CASSLGQGKDQETQYF. The CDR3 nucleotides are TGTGCCAGCAGCCTTGGACAGGGGAAGGACCAAGAGACCCAGTACTTC.

As for this clonotype: No conserved phenylalanine or tryptophan ends this CDR3, so it is likely a read error. This CDR3 reads CASKETRVKDEQYL. CDR3 DNA: TGTGCCAGTAAGGAGACCCGGGTTAAAGACGAGCAGTACTTG. This chain joins TRBV19 and TRBJ2-7; D remains ambiguous. Germline CDR1 is LNHDA and CDR2 is SQIVND (reference sequence). The CDR3 is made up of 14 amino acids. The germline V and J ends were trimmed by 7 bases and 5 bases, with 18 bases remaining between them.

This clonotype was recorded a few times. The rearrangement uses TRBV20-1 and TRBJ2-2, with a possible D match to TRBD2 (6 bases). Between the trimmed V and J ends, which lost 2 bases and 4 bases, there was a span of 14 bases. Germline loops: CDR1 DFQATT, CDR2 SNEGSKA (reference sequence). CDR3 length: 15 amino acids. CDR3 DNA: TGCAGTGCTAGACCTTTGGGACTCATCACCGGGGAGCTGTTTTTT. Protein: CSARPLGLITGELFF.

This clonotype was counted only a few times. The chain carries TRBV10-3 and TRBJ2-2, with D perhaps TRBD1 or TRBD2 (5 bases each). There are 12 residues in the CDR3. V lost 7 bases, J lost 6 bases, and 9 bases lay in between. Germline loops: CDR1 ENHRY, CDR2 SYGVKD. CDR3 protein: CAITQGAGELFF. Written as DNA, the CDR3 is TGTGCCATCACTCAGGGAGCCGGGGAGCTGTTTTTT.

The chain links TRBV5-1 to TRBJ2-1; 7 positions agree with TRBD2. The V segment lost 5 bases and the J segment 3 bases; nucleotides outside the gene matches: 14. This CDR3 is built from 17 residues. Germline V gives CDR1 SGHRS, CDR2 YFSETQ. The CDR3 nucleotides read TGCGCCAGCAGAGAAACGAGCGGGATCTTAAGCTACAATGAGCAGTTCTTC. Protein sequence: CASRETSGILSYNEQFF.

The V gene is TRBV5-6, the J gene TRBJ1-5, with D perhaps matching TRBD1 (5 bases). The CDR3 runs 13 residues. V was trimmed by 4 bases and J by 3 bases, leaving 8 bases between them. Germline values: CDR1 SGHDT, CDR2 YYEEEE. The CDR3 DNA reads TGTGCCAGCAGCACAGGCTACAATCAGCCCCAGCATTTT. As protein: CASSTGYNQPQHF.

In its sample, this clonotype was seen a few times. The chain joins TRBV7-8 to TRBJ2-1; the match to TRBD1 covers 11 bases. Losses at the gene ends were 8 bases for V and 8 bases for J; bases not matched to a gene: 8. Germline CDR1 and CDR2: SGHVS and FQNEAQ. The CDR3 sequence is 14 residues long. CDR3 DNA: TGTGCCAGCGGCCGGGACAGGGGGTTGGATGAGCAGTTCTTC. Residues: CASGRDRGLDEQFF.

This clonotype was counted at least ten times. V is TRBV29-1 and J is TRBJ2-7; 11 nucleotides match TRBD1. Germline CDR1 is SQVTM and CDR2 is ANQGSEA. V lost 7 bases, J lost 7 bases, and 9 bases stayed unmatched. The CDR3 extends over 13 amino acids. For the CDR3, the DNA is TGCAGCGCAGAGCAGGACAGGGGGCGAGAGCAGTACTTC. It specifies CSAEQDRGREQYF.

This clonotype was seen only a few times. The chain carries TRBV20-1 and TRBJ2-1, with TRBD1 identical over 11 bases. CDR1 is DFQATT, CDR2 SNEGSKA, per germline (reference sequence). The CDR3 is made up of 15 amino acids. The V gene end was trimmed by 4 bases and the J gene end by 7 bases; junction bases not matched to a gene: 9. CDR3 nucleotides: TGCAGTGCTAAAAGGGGACAGGGGGTAGTAAATGAGCAGTTCTTC. Encoded protein: CSAKRGQGVVNEQFF.

The V call is TRBV29-1, the J call TRBJ1-1; tentatively, D is TRBD1 (6 bases). The germline CDR1 and CDR2 sequences are SQVTM and ANQGSEA. The germline V and J ends were trimmed by 6 bases and 2 bases, with 13 bases remaining between them. CDR3 length: 13 residues. The CDR3 nucleotides read TGCAGCGTCCGACAGGTAATTAACACTGAAGCTTTCTTT. Amino acids: CSVRQVINTEAFF.

V and J are TRBV4-1 and TRBJ2-3, with D unresolved. With 3 bases removed from V and 0 bases from J, the gap between germline ends came to 10 bases. The CDR3 is 15 residues long. Germline CDR1 reads MGHRA; CDR2 reads YSYEKL. CDR3 residues: CASSQMAVSTDTQYF. Written as DNA, the CDR3 is TGCGCCAGCAGCCAGATGGCGGTTAGCACAGATACGCAGTATTTT.

This clonotype turned up a few times. This rearrangement joins TRBV14 to TRBJ1-6; D unclear. V lost 0 bases, J lost 6 bases, and 6 bases lay in between. The CDR3 has 14 amino acids. From germline, CDR1 is SGHDN and CDR2 FVKESK. The CDR3 loop reads CASSQEIANSPLHF. The DNA of the CDR3 is TGTGCCAGCAGCCAAGAGATAGCTAATTCACCCCTCCACTTT.

J is TRBJ1-3 and V is TRBV6-1, with no clear D. Germline lookup yields CDR1 MNHNS and CDR2 SASEGT. The CDR3 consists of 15 residues. The V end lost 6 bases, the J end lost 4 bases, and 16 bases lay between the germline ends. CDR3 residues: CASRTNPGAGNTIYF. As DNA, the CDR3 is TGTGCCAGCAGGACGAACCCGGGCGCCGGAAACACCATATATTTT.

This clonotype has at least ten counts. The CDR3 region is CASSVGGSNTGELFF. CDR3 coding DNA: TGTGCCAGCAGCGTAGGCGGCTCGAACACCGGGGAGCTGTTTTTT. The J gene is TRBJ2-2, the V gene TRBV9; D unclear. V shed 0 bases and J shed 0 bases, with 6 bases lying between them. CDR1 and CDR2 from the germline V gene are SGDLS and YYNGEE. CDR3 length equals 15 residues.